A single sample gave rise to the 30 T cell receptor beta chains below, sequenced in a study of shared clonotypes between healthy human individuals. The repertoire was sequenced with immunoSEQ multiplex PCR; TCRdb's copy has only in-frame clones and lacks some. The data hold over 1.4 million clones, with approximately 96% observed a single time. Sequenced input: naive CD4+ T cells sorted from blood. Subset given: CD45RA+ positively selected. The receptor source for this set is a man between 25 and 39 years old in good health.

V gene TRBV9 combines with J gene TRBJ2-3; TRBD2 agrees at 8 bases. V trimming: 0 bases; J trimming: 5 bases; junction bases outside the gene matches: 5. Germline CDR1 SGDLS, CDR2 YYNGEE. The CDR3 loop spans 15 amino acids. Here the CDR3 reads CASSVDAGGEDTQYF. The CDR3 DNA sequence: TGTGCCAGCAGCGTAGATGCGGGAGGTGAAGATACGCAGTATTTT.

This chain links TRBV11-2 with TRBJ1-5; D uncertain. V was shortened by 0 bases and J by 9 bases, with 12 bases between the two germline ends. The CDR3 consists of 14 residues. Germline CDR1 SGHAT, CDR2 FQNNGV. As DNA, the CDR3 is TGTGCCAGCAGCTTAGATCCGGCGATTTGGCCCCAGCATTTT. Amino acid sequence: CASSLDPAIWPQHF.

The chain couples TRBV7-2 to TRBJ1-1; 7 positions agree with TRBD1. The CDR3 is 17 amino acids. With 0 bases clipped from V and 1 base from J, the junction kept 8 bases outside the gene matches. Germline V lookup: CDR1 SGHTA, CDR2 FQGNSA. The CDR3 region is CASSLALRQGGNTEAFF. CDR3 in DNA: TGTGCCAGCAGCTTAGCCCTAAGACAGGGAGGGAACACTGAAGCTTTCTTT.

In nucleotides, the CDR3 is TGTGCCAGCAGCTTAGAGTCTGCGGGACGGTACAATGAGCAGTTCTTC. This sequence encodes CASSLESAGRYNEQFF. The chain carries TRBV7-8 and TRBJ2-1; perhaps TRBD2 as D (6 bases). This CDR3 contains 16 residues. CDR1 and CDR2 from the germline V gene are SGHVS and FQNEAQ. Between the trimmed V and J ends, which lost 1 base and 4 bases, there was a span of 14 bases. Supplemented by reference TRBV7-8 and TRBJ2-1, the full variable domain reads GAGVSQSPRYKVAKRGQDVALRCDPISGHVSLFWYQQALGQGPEFLTYFQNEAQLDKSGLPSDRFFAERPEGSVSTLKIQRTQQEDSAVYLCASSLESAGRYNEQFFGPGTRLTVL.

CDR3 coding DNA: TGTGCCAGCAGCATGACTAGCGCCTCCTACGAGCAGTACTTC. Translation gives CASSMTSASYEQYF. V and J are TRBV9 and TRBJ2-7, with 8 bases that match TRBD2. V shed 4 bases, J shed 0 bases, and the junction held 3 bases outside the gene matches. The CDR3 contains 14 residues. Looked up from germline, CDR1 is SGDLS and CDR2 is YYNGEE.

The chain uses TRBV9 and TRBJ1-1; D is possibly TRBD1 (6 bases). Trimming stripped 0 bases from V and 3 bases from J, with 15 bases between. The CDR3 is 16 amino acids. In germline, CDR1 is SGDLS, CDR2 YYNGEE. The CDR3 protein is CASSVGAAGGYTEAFF. For the CDR3, the DNA is TGTGCCAGCAGCGTAGGGGCCGCGGGGGGCTACACTGAAGCTTTCTTT.

This chain links TRBV6-5 with TRBJ1-3; 8 bases are shared with TRBD1. This CDR3 comprises 14 residues. The ends lost 5 bases at V and 5 bases at J; junction bases unmatched: 5. CDR1 MNHEY and CDR2 SVGAGI come from the germline V gene. CDR3 amino acids: CASSPDRVRNTIYF. DNA of the CDR3: TGTGCCAGCAGTCCGGACAGGGTTAGAAACACCATATATTTT.

This chain uses TRBV10-2 with TRBJ1-5; no definite D call. Germline assignment: CDR1 WSHSY and CDR2 SAAADI. The length of the CDR3 is 14 residues. The ends were cut back, 8 bases at V and 4 bases at J, with 15 bases in the middle. The CDR3 reads CASSQIVANQPQHF. The CDR3 nucleotides read TGCGCCAGCTCCCAAATTGTAGCAAATCAGCCCCAGCATTTT.

The chain employs TRBV25-1 and TRBJ2-7, with a weak D call TRBD1 (5 bases). The CDR3 spans 12 residues. The ends were cut back, 5 bases at V and 6 bases at J, with 11 bases in the middle. Germline V CDR1 and CDR2: MGHDK, SYGVNS. CDR3 region: CASSSRASEQYF. CDR3 nucleotides: TGTGCCAGCAGTAGCAGGGCTTCCGAGCAGTACTTC.

The chain carries TRBV5-6 and TRBJ2-3; D perhaps matches TRBD1 (6 bases). Trimming removed 7 bases from V and 2 bases from J, with 23 bases in between. CDR1 is SGHDT, CDR2 YYEEEE, per germline. CDR3 size: 17 residues. CDR3 amino acids: CASRPYREMRFTDTQYF. CDR3 coding DNA: TGTGCCAGCCGCCCATACAGGGAAATGAGGTTCACAGATACGCAGTATTTT.

The chain links TRBV5-1 to TRBJ2-2, with TRBD1 as a possible D gene (5 bases). This CDR3 region has 16 residues. Trimming removed 5 bases from V and 0 bases from J, with 14 bases in between. Germline lookup yields CDR1 SGHRS and CDR2 YFSETQ. Here the CDR3 reads CASSRVDRPNTGELFF. The CDR3 bases are TGCGCCAGCAGTAGAGTCGACAGACCGAACACCGGGGAGCTGTTTTTT.

The chain joins TRBV29-1 to TRBJ2-7, with TRBD2 identical over 14 bases. Trimming cost V 5 bases and J 0 bases; bases outside gene matches: 9. CDR1 and CDR2 from the germline V gene are SQVTM and ANQGSEA. The CDR3 has 17 residues. The CDR3 loop is CSVSGLAGVRSSYEQYF. The CDR3 coding sequence is TGCAGCGTTTCGGGACTAGCGGGAGTGAGGAGCTCCTACGAGCAGTACTTC.

This sequence joins TRBV19 and TRBJ2-1; 13 positions agree with TRBD2. This CDR3 is built from 17 residues. V trimming: 6 bases; J trimming: 4 bases; junction bases outside the gene matches: 9. The germline CDR1 and CDR2 sequences are LNHDA and SQIVND (reference sequence). The CDR3 reads CASSSPGTSGMYNEQFF. CDR3 nucleotides: TGTGCCAGTAGCTCCCCCGGGACTAGCGGGATGTACAATGAGCAGTTCTTC.

The chain recombines TRBV7-9 with TRBJ2-7, with D maybe TRBD1 (6 bases). The ends were cut back, 4 bases at V and 7 bases at J, with 14 bases in the middle. This CDR3 is 13 amino acids long. Per the germline V gene, CDR1 is SEHNR and CDR2 is FQNEAQ (reference sequence). CDR3 in amino acids: CASSSQTGAEQYF. As DNA, the CDR3 is TGTGCCAGCAGCTCTCAGACAGGCGCAGAGCAGTACTTC.

This chain links TRBV27 with TRBJ1-1; the D is unclear. The V gene lost 6 bases and the J gene lost 0 bases, with 8 bases spanning the gap. Germline V gene sequence: CDR1 MNHEY, CDR2 SMNVEV (reference sequence). This CDR3 region has 13 residues. The CDR3 DNA sequence: TGTGCCAGCAGCCTCGAGCTGAACACTGAAGCTTTCTTT. This translates into CASSLELNTEAFF.

The chain uses TRBV2 and TRBJ1-3; a possible D gene is TRBD1 (6 bases). V lost 7 bases to trimming and J lost 2 bases, with 12 bases between them. Per the germline V gene, CDR1 is SNHLY and CDR2 is FYNNEI. The CDR3 runs to 14 residues. CDR3 bases: TGTGCCAGCACGAGGGGGACTACTGGAAACACCATATATTTT. As protein: CASTRGTTGNTIYF.

The chain combines TRBV5-1 with TRBJ1-4; TRBD1 is a possible D gene (5 bases). The CDR3 length is 12 residues. The germline gives CDR1 SGHRS, CDR2 YFSETQ. Trimming took 7 bases from V and 3 from J, leaving 7 bases between them. CDR3 sequence reads: CASGTSNEKLFF. In DNA form, the CDR3 reads TGCGCCAGCGGGACTTCTAATGAAAAACTGTTTTTT.

V and J are TRBV11-1 and TRBJ2-1, with D uncertain. The CDR3 runs to 15 residues. Germline CDR1 SGHAT, CDR2 FQDESV (reference sequence). The V end was cut by 6 bases, the J end by 4 bases, with 16 bases between. The CDR3 DNA is TGTGCCAGCAGTTCCTCTGGAACGGGTTACAATGAGCAGTTCTTC. Protein sequence: CASSSSGTGYNEQFF.

The gene calls are TRBV21-1 and TRBJ2-7; no check of the table's D call, TRBD1, against the DNA was made. TRBV21-1 is a pseudogene locus. This CDR3 comprises 14 residues. Written as DNA, the CDR3 is TGTGCCAGCAGGGGACAGGGGGCCTCCTACGAGCAGTACTTC. This sequence encodes CASRGQGASYEQYF.

V usage is TRBV7-2 and J usage is TRBJ2-7; 8 positions match TRBD1. V trimming: 5 bases; J trimming: 3 bases; junction bases outside the gene matches: 9. Germline V gives CDR1 SGHTA, CDR2 FQGNSA. The CDR3 runs to 15 residues. The CDR3 protein is CASSLGGTGRYEQYF. CDR3 bases: TGTGCCAGCAGCCTAGGAGGGACAGGTCGCTACGAGCAGTACTTC.

The chain has TRBV27 and TRBJ2-7; unclear D gene. This CDR3 is built from 14 residues. V was trimmed by 6 bases and J by 0 bases, leaving 12 bases between them. Germline loops: CDR1 MNHEY, CDR2 SMNVEV (reference sequence). In DNA, the CDR3 is TGTGCCAGCAGAGCAGTCTTATCCTCCTACGAGCAGTACTTC. Translation gives CASRAVLSSYEQYF.

This clone was seen only once. The CDR3 region is CASSFLRTGGVTQYF. CDR3 nucleotide sequence: TGTGCCAGCAGTTTTCTTCGGACAGGGGGCGTTACGCAGTATTTT. The rearrangement joins TRBV28 to TRBJ2-3, with 11 bases aligning to TRBD1. The CDR3 has 15 amino acids. Germline values: CDR1 MDHEN, CDR2 SYDVKM. V lost 3 bases to trimming and J lost 8 bases; unmatched junction nucleotides: 7.

This rearrangement joins TRBV6-6 to TRBJ2-7; D is ambiguous. The germline V gene encodes CDR1 MNHNY and CDR2 SVGAGI (reference sequence). V lost 6 bases and J lost 3, with 21 bases in between. The CDR3 contains 16 residues. In DNA, the CDR3 is TGTGCCAGCAGGGAAAACAGCCCCCGGTCCAACTACGAGCAGTACTTC. Translating gives CASRENSPRSNYEQYF.

This sequence joins TRBV4-1 and TRBJ2-2, with 11 bases that match TRBD2. Germline V CDR1 and CDR2: MGHRA, YSYEKL. The ends lost 3 bases at V and 3 bases at J; junction bases unmatched: 6. The CDR3 is 17 residues long. The CDR3 region is CASSHPGLADDTGELFF. The CDR3, as DNA: TGCGCCAGCAGCCACCCGGGACTAGCGGACGACACCGGGGAGCTGTTTTTT.

The gene calls are TRBV27 and TRBJ2-3; D remains ambiguous. The CDR3 length is 17 residues. V was trimmed by 5 bases and J by 2 bases, leaving 20 bases between them. CDR1 and CDR2 (germline): MNHEY, SMNVEV (reference sequence). CDR3 loop: CASSPYPPGILTDTQYF. The CDR3 DNA follows: TGTGCCAGCAGTCCATATCCCCCCGGAATCCTCACAGATACGCAGTATTTT.

The chain employs TRBV6-5 and TRBJ2-2; maybe TRBD2 (6 bases). The CDR3 is made up of 15 amino acids. Trimming cost V 3 bases and J 1 base, with 9 bases left between them. Germline assignment: CDR1 MNHEY and CDR2 SVGAGI. The CDR3 is CASSYRGVNTGELFF. CDR3 coding DNA: TGTGCCAGCAGTTATCGCGGGGTGAACACCGGGGAGCTGTTTTTT.

The chain is built from TRBV18 and TRBJ2-7; D possibly matches TRBD1 or TRBD2 (5 bases each). The V and J ends lost 3 bases and 6 bases respectively, with 18 bases between them. This CDR3 contains 15 residues. Germline CDR1 reads KGHSH; CDR2 reads LQKENI. CDR3 nucleotides: TGTGCCAGCTCACCCCCGGGGCTTAGAATTGTCGAGCAGTACTTC. Amino acid sequence: CASSPPGLRIVEQYF.

The chain is built from TRBV4-2 and TRBJ2-1; weak D call: TRBD1 (6 bases). Trimming removed 0 bases at V and 0 bases at J, with 15 bases between. The CDR3 runs 18 residues. From germline, CDR1 is LGHNA and CDR2 YNFKEQ. CDR3 residues: CASSQDRDTRSSYNEQFF. CDR3 in DNA: TGTGCCAGCAGCCAAGATAGGGACACCCGGAGCTCCTACAATGAGCAGTTCTTC.

The CDR3 nucleotides are TGTGCTAGTGGTTTGGTACCGGGAACTGAAGCTTTCTTT. Translating gives CASGLVPGTEAFF. The chain uses TRBV12-5 and TRBJ1-1; D unclear. This CDR3 is built from 13 residues. Trimming took 0 bases from V and 5 from J, leaving 7 bases between them. Germline CDR1 and CDR2: LGHNT and FRNRAP. Full variable domain (outside the CDR3, taken from reference TRBV12-5 and TRBJ1-1): DARVTQTPRHKVTEMGQEVTMRCQPILGHNTVFWYRQTMMQGLELLAYFRNRAPLDDSGMPKDRFSAEMPDATLATLKIQPSEPRDSAVYFCASGLVPGTEAFFGQGTRLTVV.

The rearrangement uses TRBV30 and TRBJ2-2; 12 bases align to TRBD2. CDR1 and CDR2 from the germline V gene are GTSNPN and SVGIG (reference sequence). The V and J ends lost 2 bases and 7 bases, in that order; junction bases with no gene match: 8. The CDR3 runs 16 residues. The CDR3 spells CAWSNLAGGPFGELFF. The CDR3 DNA reads TGTGCCTGGAGTAACCTAGCGGGAGGGCCCTTCGGGGAGCTGTTTTTT.